This T cell receptor (beta chain) was sequenced during a study of CD8+ T cells in alopecia areata. Isolated RNA was reverse transcribed into cDNA used as the sequencing template. The table came from immunoSEQ multiplex PCR; TCRdb's copy has only in-frame clones and leaves some out. The sample holds around 140,000 clones, about 60% seen once. J was trimmed by 6 bases and V by 2 bases; bases with no gene match: 6. Germline CDR1 SGHVS, CDR2 FNYEAQ. The CDR3 covers 14 residues. The chain has TRBV7-6 and TRBJ1-2, with 7 bases fitting TRBD1. The sequenced sample was CD4+ T cells sorted from blood, obtained at week 0. The TCR sequence derives from a human donor with alopecia areata. The CDR3 nucleotides are TGTGCCAGCAGCTTATCCCGACAGGGAGATGGCTACACCTTC. Its translation is CASSLSRQGDGYTF. Based on the CDR3 plus reference TRBV7-6 and TRBJ1-2, the full variable domain is GAGVSQSPRYKVTKRGQDVALRCDPISGHVSLYWYRQALGQGPEFLTYFNYEAQQDKSGLPNDRFSAERPEGSISTLTIQRTEQRDSAMYRCASSLSRQGDGYTFGSGTRLTVV.